The 11 T cell receptor beta chains presented below share a single source sample, sequenced in a study of T cells expressing NK-cell markers. For each CDR3 protein, TCRdb gives one entry from its re-call of the 5' RACE reads, without DNA. The table for this sample gives 350,000 to 450,000 distinct CDR3 sequences. The sequencing input was blood T cells: a sorted CD56 or NKG2C T cell subset, CD4+ or CD8+ T cells, or bulk PBMC T cells (not recorded which). The source is a man aged 18-69 years in good health.

The chain combines TRBV7-9 with TRBJ1-1; no DNA is available, so the TRBD1 call from TCRdb remains unchecked. This CDR3 region has 13 residues. CDR1 is SEHNR, CDR2 FQNEAQ, per germline (reference sequence). CDR3 amino acids: CASSFNRVTEAFF.

The V call is TRBV20-1, the J call TRBJ1-5. Germline values: CDR1 DFQATT, CDR2 SNEGSKA (reference sequence). CDR3 length: 15 amino acids. The CDR3 loop is CSASPTGLSNQPQHF.

This CDR3 is CASSEGVWGSKTQYF. V is TRBV2 and J is TRBJ2-5; TCRdb outputs TRBD1, but without DNA this stays unchecked. CDR3 length equals 15 residues. Germline CDR1 and CDR2: SNHLY and FYNNEI. Variable domain in full (rest from reference TRBV2 and TRBJ2-5): EPEVTQTPSHQVTQMGQEVILRCVPISNHLYFYWYRQILGQKVEFLVSFYNNEISEKSEIFDDQFSVERPDGSNFTLKIRSTKLEDSAMYFCASSEGVWGSKTQYFGPGTRLLVL.

The chain employs TRBV12-3 or TRBV12-4 and TRBJ1-1; TCRdb lists TRBD1, though no DNA is available to test this call. The length of the CDR3 is 17 residues. CDR3: CASSLSGREVRNTEAFF.

V usage is TRBV3-1 and J usage is TRBJ1-1; the TCRdb call, TRBD1, lacks DNA for checking. The CDR3 is made up of 12 amino acids. Germline assignment: CDR1 LGHDT and CDR2 YNNKEL (reference sequence). The CDR3 sequence is CASSHSQGKAFF. Drawing the rest from reference TRBV3-1 and TRBJ1-1, the complete variable domain is DTAVSQTPKYLVTQMGNDKSIKCEQNLGHDTMYWYKQDSKKFLKIMFSYNNKELIINETVPNRFSPKSPDKAHLNLHINSLELGDSAVYFCASSHSQGKAFFGQGTRLTVV.

The J gene is TRBJ1-2, the V gene TRBV6-5; the D call of TRBD1 rests on TCRdb alone, since no DNA is present to check it. The CDR3 is made up of 14 amino acids. Germline loops: CDR1 MNHEY, CDR2 SVGAGI. CDR3 loop: CASSYGTGNYGYTF.

The chain joins TRBV18 to TRBJ2-2; TCRdb's D call, TRBD2, is unchecked because there is no DNA. Germline CDR1 reads KGHSH; CDR2 reads LQKENI. This CDR3 is 16 amino acids long. The CDR3 loop reads CASSPRGPSATGELFF.

The rearrangement uses TRBV4-2 and TRBJ2-1; TCRdb gives TRBD1 as the D gene, but with no DNA this cannot be confirmed. The CDR3 extends over 17 amino acids. Germline loops: CDR1 LGHNA, CDR2 YNFKEQ. Here the CDR3 reads CASSHAGTGKAYNEQFF.

The chain carries TRBV7-3 and TRBJ2-3; the D call from TCRdb, TRBD2, cannot be confirmed without DNA. The CDR3 consists of 14 residues. The germline V gene encodes CDR1 SGHTA and CDR2 FQGTGA. The CDR3 loop is CASSRGGSTDTQYF.

The J gene is TRBJ1-1, the V gene TRBV20-1; TCRdb reports TRBD1, a call that lacks DNA to check it against. Germline V gives CDR1 DFQATT, CDR2 SNEGSKA (reference sequence). The length of the CDR3 is 13 residues. The CDR3 region is CSASARQGDEAFF.

J is TRBJ1-4 and V is TRBV2. Germline lookup yields CDR1 SNHLY and CDR2 FYNNEI. The CDR3 sequence is 15 residues long. The CDR3 loop is CASSVQQAPNEKLFF. Combining the CDR3 with reference TRBV2 and TRBJ1-4 gives the whole variable domain EPEVTQTPSHQVTQMGQEVILRCVPISNHLYFYWYRQILGQKVEFLVSFYNNEISEKSEIFDDQFSVERPDGSNFTLKIRSTKLEDSAMYFCASSVQQAPNEKLFFGSGTQLSVL.